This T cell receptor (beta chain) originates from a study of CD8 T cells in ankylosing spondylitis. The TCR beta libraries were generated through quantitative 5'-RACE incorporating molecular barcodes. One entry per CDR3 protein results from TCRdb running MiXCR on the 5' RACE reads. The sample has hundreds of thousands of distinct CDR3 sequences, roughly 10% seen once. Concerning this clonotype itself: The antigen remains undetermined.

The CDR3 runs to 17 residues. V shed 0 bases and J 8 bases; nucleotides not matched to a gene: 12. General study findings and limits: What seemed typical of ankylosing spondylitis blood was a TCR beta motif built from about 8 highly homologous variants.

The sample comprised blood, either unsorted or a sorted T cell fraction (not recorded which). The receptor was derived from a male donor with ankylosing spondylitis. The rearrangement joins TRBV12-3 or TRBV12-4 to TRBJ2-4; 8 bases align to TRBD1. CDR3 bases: TGTGCCAGCAGTTTAGCGGCCTCCGGGACAGGTGGGGACATTCAGTACTTC. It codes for CASSLAASGTGGDIQYF.